This T cell receptor (beta chain) came from a study of shared clonotypes between healthy human individuals. Only a few counts were recorded for this clone. V lost 0 bases and J lost 4; bases outside the gene matches: 7. CDR3 length: 17 amino acids. Germline V gives CDR1 KGHSH, CDR2 LQKENI. Sequencing used immunoSEQ multiplex PCR; TCRdb keeps in-frame clones, though not all of them. The sample has around 1.5 million clones, approximately 98% seen once; the top ten hold about 0.45%. Input material: naive CD4+ T cells sorted from blood. This sample's subset: CD45RA+ positively selected. This receptor was taken from a man aged 30-40 years in good health. The chain links TRBV18 to TRBJ2-1, with 9 bases aligning to TRBD2. The DNA of the CDR3 is TGTGCCAGCTCACCACCTAGCGCGGGAGGGGCTTACAATGAGCAGTTCTTC. Translated: CASSPPSAGGAYNEQFF.